This paragraph reports one T cell receptor beta chain. Germline is not matched at one junction end, which may reflect a read error. This sample was taken from a study of blood T cell repertoires in COVID-19. The overall study: Samples came from the United States, Italy and Spain, spanning acute and convalescent COVID-19. Sources were T cells, B-cell-depleted T cells, or PBMCs; the material itself was cDNA or gDNA.

CDR1 and CDR2 (germline): SGHTS, YDEGEE. CDR3 length equals 13 residues. The authors' processing: Amplification from reference gene primers served as the basis for estimated nucleated cell counts. TCRdb's copy holds only in-frame clones and misses some; the assay was immunoSEQ multiplex PCR. Clone size and V and J calls were adopted from that table, with D and trimming inferred from the DNA. This table holds over 200,000 clones, roughly nine tenths found once. The chain employs TRBV5-8 and TRBJ1-1, with D unresolved. The clonotype comes from a young woman who had recovered from COVID-19. The sequenced sample was peripheral blood. The CDR3 nucleotides are TGTGCCAGCAGCCTAGACTCATTGACTGGAGCTTTCTTT. Amino acids: CASSLDSLTGAFF.